Reported below is one TCR beta chain. It lacks a known antigen. No much larger clone exists at a distance of one base, and base qualities are not known. Deletion took 7 bases off V and 3 bases off J, with a span of 10 bases between the germline ends. The CDR3, from cysteine to phenylalanine, totals 12 residues. CDR3 DNA only is kept here, 36 bases in frame from base 1. CDR1 and CDR2 (MNHNS, SASEGT) derive from the germline V gene. The library was built by means of the immunoSEQ multiplex PCR assay. Per the authors' processing: A statistical classification framework was developed to diagnose cytomegalovirus status using the catalog of TCR beta chain sequences. The clones in this table, taken by TCRdb from immuneACCESS, are in-frame only. Not every clone is retained; where verified, under half of the shortfall comes from an unresolved V gene, and the cause of the rest is unknown. That table furnishes V, J and clone size, whereas the DNA furnished D and trimming. For this sample the table gives 140,000 or so clones, of which approximately 89% were detected only once. 0.6% to 0.85% of the sample rests with the top ten.

The data were taken from a study of cytomegalovirus exposure and HLA in healthy donors (dated by TCRdb to about 2017). For the study in its entirety: According to a later analysis, one platform produced both the approximately 110 validation repertoires and the 670 or so repertoires of the first cohort. To predict cytomegalovirus infection status, the study brought together high-throughput TCR immunosequencing, statistical association of individual TCRs with disease status, and machine learning. The study aimed to test whether cataloging public T cell receptors could reveal signatures of past pathogen exposure. Besides the first cohort of 550 to 750 subjects, a separate validation cohort made up of 120 different subjects was used. On the study overall, not on this receptor specifically: The classifier was reported to diagnose cytomegalovirus status with high specificity and sensitivity in both the original and validation cohorts. In a later analysis, TCRs clustered in the first cohort were found to also tend to co-occur in the 100 to 150 validation repertoires, with approximately 94% of cluster scores above 0. The study listed 150 to 200 TCR beta chains as associated with cytomegalovirus. A later analysis lacked HLA typing for the validation cohort, so it scored co-occurrence in that cohort across all 130 or so repertoires. The authors suggested that the approach could potentially be generalized to other disease states and immunological phenotypes. In vitro tests confirmed that three of the cytomegalovirus-associated TCR beta chains recognize cytomegalovirus antigens. Most TCR sequences were seen in very few donors, while some public TCRs were found in many individuals.

The donors were included in the validation cohort of approximately 120 subjects, a group kept apart from the roughly 610-subject first cohort. This clonotype originated in a man aged 18 to 29 in good health and CMV-seronegative. The receptor chain draws on TRBV6-1 and TRBJ2-7; a tentative D call is TRBD2 (5 bases match). Sequencing was performed on PBMCs. The nucleotides read TGTGCCAGCACTAGCCGTTTCTACGAGCAGTACTTC. It specifies CASTSRFYEQYF.